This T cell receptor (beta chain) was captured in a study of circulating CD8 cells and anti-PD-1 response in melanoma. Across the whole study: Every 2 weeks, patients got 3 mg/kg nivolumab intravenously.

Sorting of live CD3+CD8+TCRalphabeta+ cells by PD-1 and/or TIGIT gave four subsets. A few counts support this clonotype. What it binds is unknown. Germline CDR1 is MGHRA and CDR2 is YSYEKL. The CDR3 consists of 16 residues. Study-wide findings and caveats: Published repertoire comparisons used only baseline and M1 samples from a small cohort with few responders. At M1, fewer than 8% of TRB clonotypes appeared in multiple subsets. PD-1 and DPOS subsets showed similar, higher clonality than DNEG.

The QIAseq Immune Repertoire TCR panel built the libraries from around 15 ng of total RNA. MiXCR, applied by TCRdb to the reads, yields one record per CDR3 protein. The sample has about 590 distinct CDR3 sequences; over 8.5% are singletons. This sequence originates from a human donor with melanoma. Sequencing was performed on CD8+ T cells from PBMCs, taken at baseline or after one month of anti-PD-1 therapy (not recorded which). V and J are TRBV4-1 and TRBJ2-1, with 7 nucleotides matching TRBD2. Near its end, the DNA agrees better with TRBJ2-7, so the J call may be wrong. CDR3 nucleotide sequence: TGCGCCAGCAGCCAAGATCTGGGCGGGGGTTACAATGAGCAGTACTTC. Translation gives CASSQDLGGGYNEQYF.